This is a list of T cell receptor beta chains from one sample in a study of OX40 agonist ivuxolimab in advanced cancers. Assay used: immunoSEQ multiplex PCR; TCRdb lists only in-frame clones, some missing. The sample holds under 200,000 clones, 94% seen once. The sample in question was CD4+ or CD8+ T cells sorted from blood, obtained in a trial of the OX40 agonist ivuxolimab. Every receptor here comes from an adult with an advanced solid tumor such as melanoma, head and neck, liver or kidney cancer. CDR3s include the opening cysteine and the closing phenylalanine or tryptophan. The order of the fields is J gene, D gene, clone size, V gene, CDR3 protein, CDR3 DNA. The D gene is left open where the match is weak. Size is omitted from some rows. Given values are once, few, many or a class for expanded clones.

J gene: TRBJ1-3
D gene: TRBD1
clone size: .
V gene: TRBV6-5
CDR3 protein: CASSYTGTASGNTIYF
CDR3 DNA: TGTGCCAGCAGTTACACCGGGACAGCTTCTGGAAACACCATATATTTT

J gene: TRBJ1-1
D gene: TRBD1
clone size: .
V gene: TRBV9
CDR3 protein: CASRAGGGRTEAFF
CDR3 DNA: TGTGCCAGCAGAGCAGGGGGCGGTCGGACTGAAGCTTTCTTT

J gene: TRBJ2-7
D gene: .
clone size: once
V gene: TRBV5-4
CDR3 protein: CASSLAGPKPDEQYF
CDR3 DNA: TGTGCCAGCAGCTTGGCGGGACCTAAACCGGACGAGCAGTACTTC

J gene: TRBJ2-1
D gene: .
clone size: .
V gene: TRBV21-1
CDR3 protein: CATQQGQGRYNEQFF
CDR3 DNA: TGTGCCACCCAGCAGGGTCAGGGGAGGTACAATGAGCAGTTCTTC

J gene: TRBJ1-4
D gene: .
clone size: .
V gene: TRBV11-2
CDR3 protein: CASSSIKGATNEKLFF
CDR3 DNA: TGTGCCAGCAGCTCCATCAAGGGGGCAACTAATGAAAAACTGTTTTTT

J gene: TRBJ1-1
D gene: .
clone size: .
V gene: TRBV6-6
CDR3 protein: CASSYSWDMGTEAFF
CDR3 DNA: TGTGCCAGCAGTTACTCATGGGATATGGGCACTGAAGCTTTCTTT

J gene: TRBJ2-7
D gene: .
clone size: .
V gene: TRBV10-2
CDR3 protein: CATLLPLLYEQYF
CDR3 DNA: TGCGCCACCCTATTACCACTTCTCTACGAGCAGTACTTC

J gene: TRBJ2-1
D gene: TRBD2
clone size: .
V gene: TRBV10-1
CDR3 protein: CASSLAGGDNEQFF
CDR3 DNA: TGCGCCAGCAGTCTAGCGGGGGGGGACAATGAGCAGTTCTTC

J gene: TRBJ1-2
D gene: .
clone size: .
V gene: TRBV5-1
CDR3 protein: CASSPRGGRGYTF
CDR3 DNA: TGCGCCAGCAGCCCCCGTGGGGGCCGAGGCTACACCTTC

J gene: TRBJ2-1
D gene: TRBD2
clone size: .
V gene: TRBV2
CDR3 protein: CASWRLAAREQFF
CDR3 DNA: TGTGCCAGCTGGCGACTAGCGGCGCGTGAGCAGTTCTTC

J gene: TRBJ1-2
D gene: .
clone size: .
V gene: TRBV5-4
CDR3 protein: CASSSNPTGRGLGGYTF
CDR3 DNA: TGTGCCAGCAGCTCCAACCCCACTGGCAGGGGCCTAGGTGGCTACACCTTC

J gene: TRBJ1-3
D gene: .
clone size: .
V gene: TRBV4-3
CDR3 protein: CASSQEAPSSGNTIYF
CDR3 DNA: TGCGCCAGCAGCCAAGAGGCTCCCAGCTCTGGAAACACCATATATTTT

J gene: TRBJ1-2
D gene: .
clone size: .
V gene: TRBV28
CDR3 protein: CASSFASTARALLVYGYTF
CDR3 DNA: TGTGCCAGCAGTTTTGCTTCTACGGCCAGGGCGTTACTTGTCTATGGCTACACCTTC

J gene: TRBJ1-5
D gene: .
clone size: .
V gene: TRBV5-1
CDR3 protein: CASSFEGHQPQHF
CDR3 DNA: TGCGCCAGCAGCTTTGAAGGTCATCAGCCCCAGCATTTT

J gene: TRBJ1-1
D gene: .
clone size: .
V gene: TRBV4-3
CDR3 protein: CASSQGREEKAFF
CDR3 DNA: TGCGCCAGCAGCCAAGGTCGGGAGGAAAAAGCTTTCTTT

J gene: TRBJ2-7
D gene: TRBD2
clone size: .
V gene: TRBV7-9
CDR3 protein: CASSLGLAAYEQYF
CDR3 DNA: TGTGCCAGCAGCTTGGGACTAGCGGCCTACGAGCAGTACTTC

J gene: TRBJ1-3
D gene: .
clone size: .
V gene: TRBV4-1
CDR3 protein: CASSQDRTSGNTIYF
CDR3 DNA: TGCGCCAGCAGCCAAGACAGGACCTCTGGAAACACCATATATTTT

J gene: TRBJ2-5
D gene: .
clone size: .
V gene: TRBV6-4
CDR3 protein: CASSRGWGETQYF
CDR3 DNA: TGTGCCAGCAGTCGGGGCTGGGGGGAGACCCAGTACTTC

J gene: TRBJ2-5
D gene: TRBD1
clone size: .
V gene: TRBV6-6
CDR3 protein: CASSNNRGRSFETQYF
CDR3 DNA: TGTGCCAGCAGTAACAACAGGGGGCGCAGTTTCGAGACCCAGTACTTC

J gene: TRBJ2-4
D gene: TRBD1
clone size: .
V gene: TRBV28
CDR3 protein: CASLAGGAAKNIQYF
CDR3 DNA: TGTGCCAGCCTAGCAGGGGGCGCAGCCAAAAACATTCAGTACTTC

J gene: TRBJ2-1
D gene: .
clone size: .
V gene: TRBV10-2
CDR3 protein: CASSERQVYEQFF
CDR3 DNA: TGCGCCAGCAGTGAGAGGCAGGTCTATGAGCAGTTCTTC

J gene: TRBJ2-3
D gene: .
clone size: .
V gene: TRBV7-2
CDR3 protein: CASSPPTDTQYF
CDR3 DNA: TGTGCCAGCAGCCCTCCAACGGATACGCAGTATTTT

J gene: TRBJ1-2
D gene: .
clone size: .
V gene: TRBV7-3
CDR3 protein: CASSLGSGHYGYTF
CDR3 DNA: TGTGCCAGCAGCTTAGGGTCGGGCCACTATGGCTACACCTTC